This T cell receptor beta chain was found in a study of T cell clones after liver transplantation. Per the germline V gene, CDR1 is LGHNA and CDR2 is YSLEER. CDR3 length: 15 amino acids. Trimming took off 1 base at V and 3 bases at J, with 13 bases between the two ends. Assay: immunoSEQ multiplex PCR; the TCRdb copy retains only in-frame clones and omits some. Here the sample spans roughly 70,000 clones, more than 90% being singletons. This clonotype originated in a human donor who received a liver transplant. The chain employs TRBV4-3 and TRBJ2-7; D gene unclear. The material sequenced was CD4+ T cells from blood, taken before liver transplant. The CDR3 nucleotides read TGCGCCAGCAGCCAAGTGCAATCACTCCGCTACGAGCAGTACTTC. Translating gives CASSQVQSLRYEQYF.